This T cell receptor (beta chain) was retrieved from a study of neurological immune-mediated disorders. This clonotype occurred many times. The target antigen is unknown. TCRdb reprocessed the 5' RACE reads via MiXCR and lists one record per CDR3 protein. The data show tens of thousands of distinct CDR3 sequences, roughly 4% seen once. Study-level findings and limits: TCR-beta repertoires seemed private in all groups, with no expanded CDR3 amino acid sequences shared. Any association between clinical or MRI features and the multiple sclerosis repertoire cluster was absent.

CDR3 length: 14 amino acids. The germline V gene has CDR1 SGHRS and CDR2 YFSETQ. With 5 bases removed from V and 0 bases from J, the gap between germline ends came to 12 bases. The specimen was PBMCs. The genes are TRBV5-1 and TRBJ2-7; possible D gene TRBD1, 5 bases. This TCR was sampled from a woman between 50 and 59 years old with multiple sclerosis. CDR3 residues: CASSDRLSSYEQYF. DNA of the CDR3: TGCGCCAGCAGTGACAGATTGAGCTCCTACGAGCAGTACTTC.